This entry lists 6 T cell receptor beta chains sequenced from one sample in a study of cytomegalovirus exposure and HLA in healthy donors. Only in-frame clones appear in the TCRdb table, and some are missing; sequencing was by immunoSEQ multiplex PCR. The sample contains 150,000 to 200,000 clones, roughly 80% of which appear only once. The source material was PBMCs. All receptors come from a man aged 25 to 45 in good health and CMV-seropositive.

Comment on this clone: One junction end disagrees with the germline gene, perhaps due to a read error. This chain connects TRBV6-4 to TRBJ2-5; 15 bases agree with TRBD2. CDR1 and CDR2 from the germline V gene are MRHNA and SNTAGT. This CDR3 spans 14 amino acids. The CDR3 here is CASSPGLAGGPRDF. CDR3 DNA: TGTGCCAGCAGTCCCGGACTAGCGGGGGGGCCCAGGGACTTC.

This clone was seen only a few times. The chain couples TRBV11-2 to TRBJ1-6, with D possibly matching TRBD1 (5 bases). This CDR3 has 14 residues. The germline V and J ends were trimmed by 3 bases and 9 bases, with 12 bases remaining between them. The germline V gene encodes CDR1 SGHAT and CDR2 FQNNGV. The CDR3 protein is CASSLQGSGSPLHF. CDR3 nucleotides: TGTGCCAGCAGCTTGCAGGGTTCCGGTTCACCCCTCCACTTT.

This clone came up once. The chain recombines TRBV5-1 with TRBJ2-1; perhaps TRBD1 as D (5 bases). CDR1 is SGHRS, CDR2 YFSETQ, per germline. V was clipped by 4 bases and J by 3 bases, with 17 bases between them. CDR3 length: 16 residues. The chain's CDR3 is CASSPDSQLSYNEQFF. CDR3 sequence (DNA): TGCGCCAGCAGCCCAGACAGTCAACTTAGCTACAATGAGCAGTTCTTC.

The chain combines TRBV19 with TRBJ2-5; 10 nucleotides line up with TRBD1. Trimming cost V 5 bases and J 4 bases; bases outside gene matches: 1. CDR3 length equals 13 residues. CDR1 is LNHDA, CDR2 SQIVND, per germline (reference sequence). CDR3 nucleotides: TGTGCCAGTAGTTGGGACAGGGGAGAGACCCAGTACTTC. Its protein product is CASSWDRGETQYF.

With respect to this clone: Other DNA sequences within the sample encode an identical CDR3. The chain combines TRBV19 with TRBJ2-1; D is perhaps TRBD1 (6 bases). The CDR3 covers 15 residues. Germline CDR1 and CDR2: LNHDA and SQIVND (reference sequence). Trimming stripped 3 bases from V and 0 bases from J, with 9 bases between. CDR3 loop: CASSIRGASYNEQFF. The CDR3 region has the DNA TGTGCCAGTAGTATCAGGGGAGCCTCCTACAATGAGCAGTTCTTC.

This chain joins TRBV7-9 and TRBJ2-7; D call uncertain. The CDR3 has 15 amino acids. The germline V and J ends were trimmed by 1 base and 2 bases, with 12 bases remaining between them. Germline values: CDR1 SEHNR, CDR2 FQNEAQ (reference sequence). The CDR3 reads CASSLDLWRTYEQYF. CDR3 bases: TGTGCCAGCAGCTTAGACCTCTGGCGGACCTACGAGCAGTACTTC.